Here is one T cell receptor beta chain with its context. This clone may be a read error of a much larger clone one base away. This CDR3 has 11 residues. Germline values: CDR1 KGHDR, CDR2 SFDVKD. V was cut by 5 bases and J by 8 bases, with 8 bases left in between. The data were taken from a study of T cells in Graves' hyperthyroidism and ophthalmopathy. Amplification of TCR beta CDR3 regions was performed using RNA transcripts as template. RT-PCR in the first round (using the HTBI primer set) targeted the TCR CDR3. TCRdb analysed the multiplex PCR reads with MiXCR anew, one entry per CDR3 protein. The sample lists a few hundred thousand distinct CDR3 sequences; about half were seen once.

The chain couples TRBV24-1 to TRBJ1-2; no reliable D call. The TCR was taken from a woman aged 18-29 years with Graves' hyperthyroidism. Sequenced sample: peripheral blood or thyroid tissue (not recorded which). In DNA, the CDR3 is TGTGCCACCAGTGGCGCGGGGGGCTACACCTTC. Translated: CATSGAGGYTF.